Listed below are T cell receptor beta chains from one sample, sequenced in a study of blood T cell repertoires in COVID-19. Sequencing was performed with immunoSEQ multiplex PCR; in TCRdb, only in-frame clones are kept and a portion is missing. The repertoire holds about 160,000 clones, with over 80% as singletons. The sequenced sample was peripheral blood. The source is an older woman with acute or convalescent COVID-19. CDR3s include the opening cysteine and the closing phenylalanine or tryptophan. A D gene is named only where the DNA matches it firmly. Clone size is not always given. Where it is, it says once, few, many or a class for expanded clones.

length: 15; J: TRBJ1-4; size: few; D: TRBD1; V: TRBV3-1/TRBV3-2; DNA: TGTGCCAGCAGCCGATCGGGACAGGGGGGTGAAAAACTGTTTTTT; CDR3: CASSRSGQGGEKLFF
length: 17; J: TRBJ1-2; size: .; D: TRBD1; V: TRBV5-6; DNA: TGTGCCAGCAGCCAATCCGGGACAGGGAGGGTGAGCTATGGCTACACCTTC; CDR3: CASSQSGTGRVSYGYTF
length: 15; J: TRBJ2-2; size: .; D: .; V: TRBV19; DNA: TGTGCCAGTAGTATAGGCAGTTTCAACACCGGGGAGCTGTTTTTT; CDR3: CASSIGSFNTGELFF
length: 17; J: TRBJ2-2; size: .; D: TRBD2; V: TRBV9; DNA: TGTGCCAGCAGCGTTGTCTGGGGGGGAGCGAACACCGGGGAGCTGTTTTTT; CDR3: CASSVVWGGANTGELFF
length: 17; J: TRBJ2-7; size: .; D: .; V: TRBV5-1; DNA: TGCGCCAGCAGCTTGGGGCGATGGGACATGAGAAGGTACGAGCAGTACTTC; CDR3: CASSLGRWDMRRYEQYF
length: 15; J: TRBJ2-5; size: .; D: TRBD2; V: TRBV19; DNA: TGTGCCAGTAGTTTGCGAGCGGGGGGAAAAGAGACCCAGTACTTC; CDR3: CASSLRAGGKETQYF
length: 16; J: TRBJ2-3; size: .; D: TRBD2; V: TRBV10-2; DNA: TGCGCCAGCAGTGAGGGACTAGCGGGGATCGCAGATACGCAGTATTTT; CDR3: CASSEGLAGIADTQYF
length: 14; J: TRBJ2-5; size: .; D: .; V: TRBV5-1; DNA: TGCGCCAGCAGCGGCGGGGAGAGACAAGAGACCCAGTACTTC; CDR3: CASSGGERQETQYF
length: 17; J: TRBJ1-1; size: .; D: .; V: TRBV6-2/TRBV6-3; DNA: TGTGCCAGCAGTCGCCAAGTTACCCTTTGGGGGGACACTGAAGCTTTCTTT; CDR3: CASSRQVTLWGDTEAFF
length: 14; J: TRBJ2-5; size: .; D: .; V: TRBV11-3; DNA: TGTGCCAGCAGCCACCCCGGTCGAGAAGAGACCCAGTACTTC; CDR3: CASSHPGREETQYF
length: 16; J: TRBJ2-1; size: .; D: .; V: TRBV7-6; DNA: TGTGCCAGCAGCTCCCAACTAGAACCTTCATACAATGAGCAGTTCTTC; CDR3: CASSSQLEPSYNEQFF
length: 12; J: TRBJ2-2; size: few; D: .; V: TRBV3-1/TRBV3-2; DNA: TGTGCCAGCACCCATTCGACCGGGGAGCTGTTTTTT; CDR3: CASTHSTGELFF
length: 14; J: TRBJ1-2; size: .; D: TRBD1; V: TRBV18; DNA: TGTGCCAGCTCACTCGGACAGGGGAACTATGGCTACACCTTC; CDR3: CASSLGQGNYGYTF
length: 14; J: TRBJ2-7; size: .; D: .; V: TRBV4-3; DNA: TGCGCCAGCAGCCAAGAGGGCCGTTACTACGAGCAGTACTTC; CDR3: CASSQEGRYYEQYF
length: 13; J: TRBJ1-2; size: few; D: .; V: TRBV3-1/TRBV3-2; DNA: TGTGCCAGCAGCCCTCGGGGGGGGCTGGGCTACACCTTC; CDR3: CASSPRGGLGYTF
length: 16; J: TRBJ1-1; size: .; D: .; V: TRBV18; DNA: TGTGCCAGCTCACCCACGGGGGGCGGGGTGAACACTGAAGCTTTCTTT; CDR3: CASSPTGGGVNTEAFF
length: 15; J: TRBJ2-7; size: .; D: TRBD1; V: TRBV9; DNA: TGTGCCAGCAGCATACGACAGGGAAGCTCCTACGAGCAGTACTTC; CDR3: CASSIRQGSSYEQYF
length: 15; J: TRBJ1-1; size: .; D: .; V: TRBV6-6; DNA: TGTGCCAGCAGTTACTTAGCAGGGAGGGAAACTGAAGCTTTCTTT; CDR3: CASSYLAGRETEAFF
length: 16; J: TRBJ2-3; size: .; D: .; V: TRBV6-5; DNA: TGTGCCAGCAGTTACTTGGTCAGGGATCGGACAGATACGCAGTATTTT; CDR3: CASSYLVRDRTDTQYF
length: 12; J: TRBJ2-1; size: .; D: TRBD1; V: TRBV5-4; DNA: TGTGCCAGCAGCCGGACAGGGGTTGAGCAGTTCTTC; CDR3: CASSRTGVEQFF
length: 13; J: TRBJ2-7; size: .; D: TRBD1; V: TRBV2; DNA: TGTGCCAGCAAGAGGGACAGGGTCGACGAGCAGTACTTC; CDR3: CASKRDRVDEQYF
length: 15; J: TRBJ2-6; size: .; D: TRBD1; V: TRBV3-1/TRBV3-2; DNA: TGTGCCAGCAGCTCAGACAGGGCTGGGGCCAACGTCCTGACTTTC; CDR3: CASSSDRAGANVLTF
length: 15; J: TRBJ1-3; size: once; D: .; V: TRBV7-7; DNA: TGTGCTAGCAGCCGCGGGACGGAGACAGGAAACACCATATATTTT; CDR3: CASSRGTETGNTIYF
length: 15; J: TRBJ2-5; size: .; D: TRBD1; V: TRBV29-1; DNA: TGCAGCGTTGAAGCCTACAGGGGCGTCATAGAGACCCAGTACTTC; CDR3: CSVEAYRGVIETQYF
length: 14; J: TRBJ2-7; size: once; D: .; V: TRBV6-5; DNA: TGTGCCAGCAGTCCCCGGACTCCGGGCTACGAGCAGTACTTC; CDR3: CASSPRTPGYEQYF
length: 14; J: TRBJ2-3; size: .; D: TRBD1; V: TRBV3-1/TRBV3-2; DNA: TGTGCCAGCAGCCATGGACAGGGAACAGATACGCAGTATTTT; CDR3: CASSHGQGTDTQYF
length: 16; J: TRBJ1-3; size: .; D: TRBD1; V: TRBV4-2; DNA: TGTGCCAGCAGCCAAGACGTTACCAGGGGGCTAAACACCATATATTTT; CDR3: CASSQDVTRGLNTIYF
length: 16; J: TRBJ2-2; size: .; D: TRBD2; V: TRBV10-2; DNA: TGCGCCAGCAGTGAGAGGACTAGCGGGGAAACCGGGGAGCTGTTTTTT; CDR3: CASSERTSGETGELFF
length: 15; J: TRBJ1-4; size: .; D: TRBD1; V: TRBV10-3; DNA: TGTGCCATCAGTGGAGGGACAGGGGCTGGAGAAAAACTGTTTTTT; CDR3: CAISGGTGAGEKLFF
length: 15; J: TRBJ1-5; size: few; D: .; V: TRBV2; DNA: TGTGCCAGCAGGGCAATAACAGGACCTAATCAGCCCCAGCATTTT; CDR3: CASRAITGPNQPQHF
length: 14; J: TRBJ2-2; size: .; D: .; V: TRBV5-6; DNA: TGTGCCAGCAGCCCAAGAGTCGGTACCGGGGAGCTGTTTTTT; CDR3: CASSPRVGTGELFF
length: 15; J: TRBJ2-2; size: .; D: TRBD2; V: TRBV7-8; DNA: TGTGCCAGCAGCGCTGGGCGGGGGATTGCCGGGGAGCTGTTTTTT; CDR3: CASSAGRGIAGELFF
length: 17; J: TRBJ2-1; size: .; D: TRBD2; V: TRBV15; DNA: TGTGCCACCAGCAGGGGCACTAGCGGAGAATCCTACAATGAGCAGTTCTTC; CDR3: CATSRGTSGESYNEQFF
length: 15; J: TRBJ1-2; size: .; D: .; V: TRBV7-8; DNA: TGTGCCAGCAGCTATGATTCGGGAGCTCACTATGGCTACACCTTC; CDR3: CASSYDSGAHYGYTF
length: 16; J: TRBJ1-6; size: .; D: .; V: TRBV2; DNA: TGTGCCAGCAGTGATAGGGCAGGGAATCGTAATTCACCCCTCCACTTT; CDR3: CASSDRAGNRNSPLHF
length: 16; J: TRBJ1-6; size: .; D: .; V: TRBV6-6; DNA: TGTGCCAGCAGTTACAACAGGCCCTCCTATAATTCACCCCTCCACTTT; CDR3: CASSYNRPSYNSPLHF
length: 14; J: TRBJ1-1; size: .; D: .; V: TRBV7-6; DNA: TGTGCCAGCAGCTTAGAAGGGGTAGACACTGAAGCTTTCTTT; CDR3: CASSLEGVDTEAFF
length: 14; J: TRBJ1-6; size: once; D: .; V: TRBV6-5; DNA: TGTGCCAGCACGGGTCCTACCACTAATTCACCCCTCCACTTT; CDR3: CASTGPTTNSPLHF
length: 14; J: TRBJ1-2; size: few; D: TRBD1; V: TRBV19; DNA: TGTGCCAGTATAAGGGACAGGGGGCCCTATGGCTACACCTTC; CDR3: CASIRDRGPYGYTF
length: 15; J: TRBJ2-3; size: once; D: .; V: TRBV5-4; DNA: TGTGCCAGCAGCTTGGGACAGTATACCACAGATAGGCAGTATTTT; CDR3: CASSLGQYTTDRQYF